The present T cell receptor (beta chain) was sequenced within a study of siplizumab effects on memory and regulatory T cells. The CDR3 consists of 15 residues. The V segment lost 5 bases and the J segment 10 bases; nucleotides outside the gene matches: 7. Germline values: CDR1 PRHDT, CDR2 FYEKMQ (reference sequence). Approximately 10^5 TCR templates per sample were assayed. The data were produced by immunoSEQ multiplex PCR, yet TCRdb's version contains in-frame clones alone and is incomplete. The sample carries approximately 97,000 clones, 90% to 95% recorded once. With regard to this clone: What it binds is not known.

Study-wide findings and caveats: In unstimulated cells, naive T cells appeared more diverse than memory T cells and seemed major alloresponse contributors. Siplizumab, the agent tested, significantly reduced alloreactive sequences traceable to unstimulated CD4+ memory cells. It was never confirmed that proliferating Tregs from siplizumab cultures were suppressive.

The rearrangement links TRBV13 to TRBJ2-1, with 14 bases that match TRBD2. The sequence was collected from a human donor in good health. Specimen: CD4+ T cells sorted from blood. CDR3 DNA: TGTGCCAGCAGCCGCGGACTAGCGGGAGGTGTGGAGCAGTTCTTC. This gives the protein CASSRGLAGGVEQFF.